This TCR beta chain was captured in a study of T cells after yellow fever vaccination. Across the whole study: With SMART-Seq v4 Ultra Low Input, the fractions containing low cell numbers were prepared. General study results and limits: Contamination of FACS-sorted repertoires by abundant clonotypes from the bulk population could occur.

CDR1 SEHNR and CDR2 FQNEAQ come from the germline V gene (reference sequence). CDR3 size: 13 residues. V was pared by 5 bases and J by 11 bases, with 19 bases between. Ten or more counts support this clonotype. The antigen is unknown. Generation of TCR cDNA used 5'RACE template switching (which added a universal primer site and UMIs). Via MiXCR, TCRdb re-called the 5' RACE reads, giving one row per CDR3 protein. The data show hundreds of thousands of distinct CDR3 sequences, roughly an eighth seen once. The source was PBMCs, collected on the day of the yellow fever booster vaccination. The sequence was obtained from a man aged 25 to 45 who received the YFV17D yellow fever vaccine. The genes are TRBV7-9 and TRBJ2-7; D remains ambiguous. CDR3 sequence (DNA): TGTGCCAGCAGCAACCCGGGCCTTGGGAAGGAGTACTTC. This translates into CASSNPGLGKEYF.